The present entry profiles one TCR beta chain with its context. The sample comes from a study of T cell repertoires in cytomegalovirus infection. TCRdb re-called the reads through MiXCR, storing one row per CDR3 protein. This table holds more than 650,000 distinct CDR3 sequences, 35% found once. V gave up 3 bases and J gave up 0 bases, with 11 bases separating them. Germline V lookup: CDR1 DFQATT, CDR2 SNEGSKA (reference sequence). CDR3 length: 14 residues. This receptor was identified in a human donor in good health (CMV status not recorded). Some clones in this sample may be carry-over from other donors' samples. The source material was PBMCs. The gene calls are TRBV20-1 and TRBJ2-5; D might be TRBD1 (7 bases). In DNA, the CDR3 is TGCAGTGCTAGCGCGGGACAGTACCAAGAGACCCAGTACTTC. It specifies CSASAGQYQETQYF.